Each of the 16 T cell receptor beta chains below was sequenced from the same sample in a study of memory CD4+ T cells and cytomegalovirus serostatus. Single viable CD3+CD4+CD8-CD45RO+ cells were sorted as the memory CD4+ T cells. Repertoires were generated with immunoSEQ multiplex PCR, while TCRdb's copy carries only in-frame clones and drops some. The data hold under 35,000 clones, with more than 75% observed a single time. The sequencing input was memory CD4+ T cells from blood. These receptors came from an adult in good health and CMV-seronegative.

The gene calls are TRBV6-5 and TRBJ1-1; TRBD1 aligns across 8 bases. Trimming took 6 bases from V and 1 from J; bases not matched to a gene: 4. The CDR3 runs to 14 residues. Germline V lookup: CDR1 MNHEY, CDR2 SVGAGI. CDR3 sequence reads: CASSKQGGNTEAFF. The CDR3 DNA reads TGTGCCAGCAGCAAACAGGGGGGGAACACTGAAGCTTTCTTT.

The chain carries TRBV10-3 and TRBJ2-1, with TRBD2 matching 16 bases. The CDR3 consists of 15 residues. The germline V gene encodes CDR1 ENHRY and CDR2 SYGVKD. V was clipped by 6 bases and J by 8 bases; unmatched bases: 4. The CDR3 DNA follows: TGTGCCATCAGCCCCGGGACTAGCGGGAGGGATGAGCAGTTCTTC. It codes for CAISPGTSGRDEQFF.

This sequence joins TRBV9 and TRBJ2-3; TRBD2 matches at 16 bases. The ends lost 3 bases at V and 10 bases at J; junction bases unmatched: 8. The CDR3 consists of 16 residues. CDR1 is SGDLS and CDR2 is YYNGEE in the germline V gene. CDR3 DNA sequence: TGTGCCAGCAGCGCAGACGGGACTAGCGGGAGGGGTGCGCAGTATTTT. It codes for CASSADGTSGRGAQYF.

The rearrangement links TRBV5-1 to TRBJ1-1; D may be TRBD1 (6 bases). The length of the CDR3 is 15 residues. Germline assignment: CDR1 SGHRS and CDR2 YFSETQ. With 0 bases removed from V and 6 bases from J, the gap between germline ends came to 15 bases. The CDR3 loop reads CASSLGQATPPEAFF. As DNA, the CDR3 is TGCGCCAGCAGCTTGGGACAGGCAACCCCACCTGAAGCTTTCTTT.

This rearrangement joins TRBV5-4 to TRBJ2-7, with TRBD2 matching over 7 bases. The CDR3 has 14 residues. The germline V gene encodes CDR1 SGHNT and CDR2 YYREEE (reference sequence). The V and J ends lost 4 bases and 3 bases, in that order; junction bases with no gene match: 7. CDR3 loop: CASSRGDGFYEQYF. In nucleotides, the CDR3 is TGTGCCAGCAGCCGGGGGGACGGGTTCTACGAGCAGTACTTC.

The chain has TRBV6-6 and TRBJ1-1; 9 positions match TRBD1. The CDR3 runs 13 residues. V dropped 4 bases and J dropped 9; count of bases not matched to a gene: 6. Per germline, CDR1 MNHNY and CDR2 SVGAGI (reference sequence). DNA for the CDR3: TGTGCCAGCAGTTCAGGACAGGGGCTTAAAGCTTTCTTT. It translates to CASSSGQGLKAFF.

The chain carries TRBV30 and TRBJ1-2; D unclear. The CDR3 consists of 12 residues. Germline values: CDR1 GTSNPN, CDR2 SVGIG (reference sequence). V lost 4 bases to trimming and J lost 3 bases, with 9 bases between them. This chain's CDR3 is CAWNRGDYGYTF. The CDR3 region has the DNA TGTGCCTGGAACCGCGGGGACTATGGCTACACCTTC.

Comments on this clone: A much larger clone differs from this one at a single base, so this may be a read error. V and J are TRBV30 and TRBJ1-1, with 7 bases aligning to TRBD1. Losses at the gene ends were 0 bases for V and 6 bases for J; bases not matched to a gene: 7. The CDR3 consists of 14 residues. CDR1 is GTSNPN, CDR2 SVGIG, per germline (reference sequence). The CDR3: CAWSVIVGQAEAFF. The CDR3, as DNA: TGTGCCTGGAGTGTTATTGTCGGACAGGCTGAAGCTTTCTTT.

The chain has TRBV6-5 and TRBJ1-1, with 7 bases identical to TRBD1. CDR1 MNHEY and CDR2 SVGAGI come from the germline V gene. Losses at the gene ends were 4 bases for V and 4 bases for J; bases not matched to a gene: 9. The CDR3 length is 15 residues. Here the CDR3 reads CASSLNLRDSTEAFF. The CDR3 bases are TGTGCCAGCAGTTTGAATTTACGGGACAGCACTGAAGCTTTCTTT.

The chain joins TRBV7-2 to TRBJ2-7; D gene uncertain. V was shortened by 1 base and J by 3 bases, with 4 bases between the two germline ends. Per germline, CDR1 SGHTA and CDR2 FQGNSA. The CDR3 loop spans 12 amino acids. The CDR3 nucleotides are TGTGCCAGCAGCTTAGACTACTACGAGCAGTACTTC. This gives the protein CASSLDYYEQYF.

The chain couples TRBV7-9 to TRBJ2-7, with D perhaps TRBD2 (6 bases). CDR1 and CDR2 from the germline V gene are SEHNR and FQNEAQ (reference sequence). The CDR3 has 16 residues. V lost 2 bases, J lost 4 bases, and 18 bases lay in between. The CDR3 is CASSLRTGESLYEQYF. DNA for the CDR3: TGTGCCAGCAGCTTAAGAACGGGAGAATCTCTTTACGAGCAGTACTTC. Full variable domain (missing parts from reference TRBV7-9 and TRBJ2-7): DTGVSQNPRHKITKRGQNVTFRCDPISEHNRLYWYRQTLGQGPEFLTYFQNEAQLEKSRLLSDRFSAERPKGSFSTLEIQRTEQGDSAMYLCASSLRTGESLYEQYFGPGTRLTVT.

This chain joins TRBV25-1 and TRBJ2-7; 9 nucleotides line up with TRBD2. Germline V gene lookup returns CDR1 MGHDK and CDR2 SYGVNS. The V segment lost 4 bases and the J segment 2 bases; nucleotides outside the gene matches: 6. The CDR3 is made up of 15 amino acids. CDR3 nucleotides: TGTGCCAGCAGTGCGAGCGGGAGGCTTACCTACGAGCAGTACTTC. This gives the protein CASSASGRLTYEQYF.

This clone occurred a few times. The chain employs TRBV14 and TRBJ2-5; D assignment may be TRBD1 or TRBD2 (6 bases each). The CDR3 sequence is 21 residues long. Trimming stripped 4 bases from V and 4 bases from J, with 34 bases between. Germline V lookup: CDR1 SGHDN, CDR2 FVKESK. In nucleotides, the CDR3 is TGTGCCAGCAGCCGGGGGGCTCAGAGCGTTGGAACGATACGATATTTAGAGACCCAGTACTTC. Its translation is CASSRGAQSVGTIRYLETQYF.

The chain uses TRBV6-6 and TRBJ1-1; D call uncertain. V was clipped by 8 bases and J by 5 bases, with 9 bases between them. Germline CDR1 reads MNHNY; CDR2 reads SVGAGI (reference sequence). This CDR3 spans 11 amino acids. The CDR3 region has the DNA TGTGCCAGCTGGAGGAGTACTGAAGCTTTCTTT. Translating it yields CASWRSTEAFF.

This clone has more than one count but fewer than ten. The rearrangement links TRBV6-6 to TRBJ1-4; D is uncertain. The CDR3 has 13 residues. Germline V lookup: CDR1 MNHNY, CDR2 SVGAGI (reference sequence). Trimming left V 2 bases short and J 7 bases short, with 8 bases between. The CDR3 bases are TGTGCCAGCAGTTACCCGGAACTTGAAAAACTGTTTTTT. This translates into CASSYPELEKLFF.

The genes are TRBV11-3 and TRBJ2-3, with TRBD2 matching 8 bases. This CDR3 has 16 amino acids. Germline V gives CDR1 SGHNT, CDR2 YENEEA. Trimming removed 4 bases from V and 2 bases from J; junction bases left unmatched: 8. The CDR3 DNA reads TGTGCCAGCAGCTCGGACGGGACTAGAGACACAGATACGCAGTATTTT. Protein product: CASSSDGTRDTDTQYF.